The sample holds one count of the clone carrying this TCR beta chain. The data belong to a study of blood T cell repertoires in COVID-19. About the study: PBMCs, B-cell-depleted T cells, or T cells were the source of the cDNA or gDNA that made up the material.

Germline CDR1 is LGHNA and CDR2 is YSLEER. The CDR3 loop spans 17 amino acids. Trimming took off 0 bases at V and 4 bases at J, with 15 bases between the two ends. Clones were sequenced by immunoSEQ multiplex PCR, and TCRdb holds only the in-frame ones, with some missing. The sample holds 150,000 to 200,000 clones, 88% seen once. The sequence was collected from a human donor in a cohort sampled during active COVID-19. Sequencing input: peripheral blood. The V gene is TRBV4-3, the J gene TRBJ1-4; D call uncertain. The CDR3: CASSQDLGSVGNEKLFF. The CDR3 DNA follows: TGCGCCAGCAGCCAAGATCTAGGCTCGGTGGGTAATGAAAAACTGTTTTTT.